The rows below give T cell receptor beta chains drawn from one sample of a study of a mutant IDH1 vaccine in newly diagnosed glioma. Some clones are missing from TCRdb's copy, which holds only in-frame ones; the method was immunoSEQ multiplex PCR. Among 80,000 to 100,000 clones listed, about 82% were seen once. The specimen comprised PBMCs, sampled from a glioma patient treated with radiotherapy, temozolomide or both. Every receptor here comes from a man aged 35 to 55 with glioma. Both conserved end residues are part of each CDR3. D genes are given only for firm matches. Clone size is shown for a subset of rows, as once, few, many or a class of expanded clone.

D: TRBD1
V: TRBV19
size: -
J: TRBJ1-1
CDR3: CASSIEQGAEAFF
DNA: TGTGCCAGTAGTATAGAACAGGGGGCTGAAGCTTTCTTT

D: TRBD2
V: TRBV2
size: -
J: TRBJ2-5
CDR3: CASRAGLAGAWDRQETQYF
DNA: TGTGCCAGCAGGGCGGGACTAGCGGGGGCCTGGGACCGGCAAGAGACCCAGTACTTC

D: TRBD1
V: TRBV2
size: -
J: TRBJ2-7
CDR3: CASSPRTGTYEQYF
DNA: TGTGCCAGCAGTCCCCGGACAGGCACGTACGAGCAGTACTTC

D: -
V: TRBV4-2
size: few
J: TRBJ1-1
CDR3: CASSQEMWAFF
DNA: TGTGCCAGCAGCCAAGAAATGTGGGCTTTCTTT

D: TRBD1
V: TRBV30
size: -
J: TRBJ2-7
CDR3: CAWSVLGQGIYEQYF
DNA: TGTGCCTGGAGTGTACTGGGACAGGGGATCTACGAGCAGTACTTC

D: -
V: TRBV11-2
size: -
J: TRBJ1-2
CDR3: CASSPGLGYTF
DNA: TGTGCCAGCAGCCCGGGCCTCGGCTACACCTTC

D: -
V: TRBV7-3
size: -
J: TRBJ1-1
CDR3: CASSSQGWNTEAFF
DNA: TGTGCCAGCAGCTCTCAGGGTTGGAACACTGAAGCTTTCTTT

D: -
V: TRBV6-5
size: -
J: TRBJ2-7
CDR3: CASSYSSATWEQYF
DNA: TGTGCCAGCAGTTACTCGTCAGCGACCTGGGAGCAGTACTTC

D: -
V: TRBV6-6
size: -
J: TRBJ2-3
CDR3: CASSTLLGDTQYF
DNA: TGTGCCAGCAGTACCCTCCTAGGGGATACGCAGTATTTT

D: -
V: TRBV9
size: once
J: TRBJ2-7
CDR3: CASSATWGSYEQYF
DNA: TGTGCCAGCAGCGCAACCTGGGGCTCCTACGAGCAGTACTTC

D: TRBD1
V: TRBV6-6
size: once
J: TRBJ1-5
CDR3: CASSGTGQYQPQHF
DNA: TGTGCCAGCAGCGGGACAGGGCAATATCAGCCCCAGCATTTT

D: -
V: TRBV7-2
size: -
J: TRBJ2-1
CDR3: CASSLNPTDNEQFF
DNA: TGTGCCAGCAGCCTAAACCCAACTGACAATGAGCAGTTCTTC

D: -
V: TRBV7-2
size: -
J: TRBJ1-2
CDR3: CASSPLGGVGYGYTF
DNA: TGTGCCAGCAGCCCTCTGGGAGGGGTGGGGTATGGCTACACCTTC

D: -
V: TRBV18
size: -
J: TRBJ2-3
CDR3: CASSPPGDTQYF
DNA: TGTGCCAGCTCACCTCCCGGAGATACGCAGTATTTT

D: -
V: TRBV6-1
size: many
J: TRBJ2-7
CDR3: CASSPSWATSYEQYF
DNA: TGTGCCAGCAGCCCATCCTGGGCTACCTCCTACGAGCAGTACTTC

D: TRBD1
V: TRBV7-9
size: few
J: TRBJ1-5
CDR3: CASSLGGTGGSQPQHF
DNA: TGTGCCAGCAGCTTAGGGGGAACAGGGGGCAGTCAGCCCCAGCATTTT

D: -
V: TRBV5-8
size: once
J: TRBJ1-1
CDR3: CASSRGHLNTEAFF
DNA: TGTGCCAGCAGCCGAGGGCATTTGAACACTGAAGCTTTCTTT

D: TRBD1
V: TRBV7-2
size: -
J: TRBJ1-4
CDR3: CASSPEQGIATNEKLFF
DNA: TGTGCCAGCAGCCCGGAACAGGGGATTGCAACTAATGAAAAACTGTTTTTT

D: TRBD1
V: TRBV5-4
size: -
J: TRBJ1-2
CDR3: CASSRARGDGYTF
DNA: TGTGCCAGCAGCCGGGCCAGGGGGGACGGCTACACCTTC

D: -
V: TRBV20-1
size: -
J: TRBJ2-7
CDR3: CGGGAHEQYF
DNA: TGCGGCGGAGGGGCACACGAGCAGTACTTC

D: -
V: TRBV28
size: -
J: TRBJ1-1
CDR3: CASSPRHGELTEAFF
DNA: TGTGCCAGCAGTCCTCGCCACGGGGAACTGACTGAAGCTTTCTTT

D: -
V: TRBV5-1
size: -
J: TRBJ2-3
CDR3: CASSLGVLADTQYF
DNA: TGCGCCAGCAGCTTGGGGGTCCTCGCAGATACGCAGTATTTT

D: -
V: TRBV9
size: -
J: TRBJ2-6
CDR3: CASSVGRGGSGANVLTF
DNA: TGTGCCAGCAGCGTAGGGAGGGGAGGCTCTGGGGCCAACGTCCTGACTTTC

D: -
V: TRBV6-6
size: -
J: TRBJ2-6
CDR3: CASSYAGSGANVLTF
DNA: TGTGCCAGCAGTTACGCGGGCTCTGGGGCCAACGTCCTGACTTTC

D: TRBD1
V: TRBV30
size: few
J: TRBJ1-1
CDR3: CAWSRAGSPGGAFF
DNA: TGTGCCTGGAGTAGGGCCGGGTCTCCAGGGGGTGCTTTCTTT

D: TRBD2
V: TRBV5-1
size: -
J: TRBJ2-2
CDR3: CASSAGTSGRANTGELFF
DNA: TGCGCCAGCAGCGCGGGGACTAGCGGGAGAGCGAACACCGGGGAGCTGTTTTTT